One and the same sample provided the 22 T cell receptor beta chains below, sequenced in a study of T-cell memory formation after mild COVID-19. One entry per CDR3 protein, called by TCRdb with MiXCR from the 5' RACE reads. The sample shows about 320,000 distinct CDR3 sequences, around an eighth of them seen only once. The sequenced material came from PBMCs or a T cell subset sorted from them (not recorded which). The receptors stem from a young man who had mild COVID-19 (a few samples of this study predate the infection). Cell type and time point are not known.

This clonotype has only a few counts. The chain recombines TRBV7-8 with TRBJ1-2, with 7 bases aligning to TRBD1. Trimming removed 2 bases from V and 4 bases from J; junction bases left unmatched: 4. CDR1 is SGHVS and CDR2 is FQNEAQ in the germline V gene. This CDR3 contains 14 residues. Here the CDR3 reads CASSLSPGGYGYTF. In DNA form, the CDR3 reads TGTGCCAGCAGCTTAAGTCCAGGGGGCTATGGCTACACCTTC.

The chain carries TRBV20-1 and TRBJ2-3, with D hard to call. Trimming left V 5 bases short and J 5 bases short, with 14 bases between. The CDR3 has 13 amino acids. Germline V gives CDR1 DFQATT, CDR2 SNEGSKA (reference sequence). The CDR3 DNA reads TGCAGTGCTTCCCCCCTAGTGGGAGATACGCAGTATTTT. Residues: CSASPLVGDTQYF.

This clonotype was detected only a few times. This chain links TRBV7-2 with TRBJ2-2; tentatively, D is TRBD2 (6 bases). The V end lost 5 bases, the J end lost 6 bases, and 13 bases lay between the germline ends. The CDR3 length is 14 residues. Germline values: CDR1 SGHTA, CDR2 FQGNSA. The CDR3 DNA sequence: TGTGCCAGCAGCCGTCGTTTAGCGGCCGGGGAGCTGTTTTTT. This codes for CASSRRLAAGELFF.

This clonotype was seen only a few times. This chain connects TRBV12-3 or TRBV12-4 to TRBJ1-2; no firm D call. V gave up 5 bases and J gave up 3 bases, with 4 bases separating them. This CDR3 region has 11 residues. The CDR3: CASSPHYGYTF. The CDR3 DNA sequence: TGTGCCAGCAGTCCGCACTATGGCTACACCTTC.

The CDR3 region is CASSYTGGNTIYF. The DNA of the CDR3 is TGTGCCAGCAGTTACACAGGTGGAAACACCATATATTTT. V is TRBV6-6 and J is TRBJ1-3; a weak D match, TRBD1 (5 bases). Germline V CDR1 and CDR2: MNHNY, SVGAGI (reference sequence). The V end was cut by 2 bases, the J end by 3 bases, with 5 bases between. This CDR3 has 13 residues.

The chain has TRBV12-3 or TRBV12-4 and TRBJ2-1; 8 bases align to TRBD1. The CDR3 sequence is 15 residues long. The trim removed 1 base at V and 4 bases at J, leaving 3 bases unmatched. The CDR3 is CASSLGWTGYNEQFF. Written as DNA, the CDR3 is TGTGCCAGCAGTTTAGGGTGGACAGGGTACAATGAGCAGTTCTTC.

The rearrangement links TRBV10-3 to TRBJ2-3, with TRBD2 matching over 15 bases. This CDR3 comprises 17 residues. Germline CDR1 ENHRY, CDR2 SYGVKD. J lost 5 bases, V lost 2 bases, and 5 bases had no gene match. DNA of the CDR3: TGTGCCATCAGTGAGGGACTAGCGGGGGGGCCGGGAGATACGCAGTATTTT. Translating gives CAISEGLAGGPGDTQYF.

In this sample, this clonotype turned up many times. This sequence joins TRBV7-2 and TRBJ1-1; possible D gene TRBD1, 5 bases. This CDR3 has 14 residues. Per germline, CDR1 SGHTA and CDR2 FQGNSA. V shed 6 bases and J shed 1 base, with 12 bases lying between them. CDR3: CASRVGTGNTEAFF. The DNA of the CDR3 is TGTGCCAGCAGGGTGGGAACAGGGAACACTGAAGCTTTCTTT.

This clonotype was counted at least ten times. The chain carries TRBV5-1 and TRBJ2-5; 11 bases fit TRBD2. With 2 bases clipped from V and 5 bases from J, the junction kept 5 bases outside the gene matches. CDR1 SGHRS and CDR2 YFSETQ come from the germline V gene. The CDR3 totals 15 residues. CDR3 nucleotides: TGCGCCAGCAGCTTCGGTAGCGGGGGGGCCGAGACCCAGTACTTC. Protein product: CASSFGSGGAETQYF.

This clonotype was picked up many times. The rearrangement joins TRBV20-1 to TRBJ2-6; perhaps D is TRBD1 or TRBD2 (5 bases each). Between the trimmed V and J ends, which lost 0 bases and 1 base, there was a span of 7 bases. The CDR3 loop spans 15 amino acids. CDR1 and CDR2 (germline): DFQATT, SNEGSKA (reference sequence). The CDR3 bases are TGCAGTGCTAGAGATGGGGGTTCTGGGGCCAACGTCCTGACTTTC. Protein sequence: CSARDGGSGANVLTF.

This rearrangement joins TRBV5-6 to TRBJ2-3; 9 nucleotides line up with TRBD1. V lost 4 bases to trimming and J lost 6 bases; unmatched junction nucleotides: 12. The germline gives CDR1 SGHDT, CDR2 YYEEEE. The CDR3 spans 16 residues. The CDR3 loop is CASSPLGQGTDDTQYF. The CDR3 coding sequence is TGTGCCAGCAGCCCCCTCGGACAGGGGACAGACGATACGCAGTATTTT.

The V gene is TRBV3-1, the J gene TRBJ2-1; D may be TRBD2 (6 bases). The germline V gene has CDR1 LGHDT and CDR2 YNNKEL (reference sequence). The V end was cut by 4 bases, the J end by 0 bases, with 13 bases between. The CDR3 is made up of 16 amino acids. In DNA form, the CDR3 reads TGTGCCAGCAGCCGACGGGGGAGATACTCCTACAATGAGCAGTTCTTC. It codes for CASSRRGRYSYNEQFF.

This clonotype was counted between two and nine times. CDR3 residues: CASSLRIAGGTDTQYF. The CDR3 DNA reads TGTGCCAGCAGCTTAAGGATAGCGGGGGGCACAGATACGCAGTATTTT. This chain joins TRBV7-3 and TRBJ2-3, with 9 bases fitting TRBD2. The V gene's germline CDR1 is SGHTA and CDR2 FQGTGA. The CDR3 is made up of 16 amino acids. Trimming cost V 1 base and J 1 base; bases outside gene matches: 3.

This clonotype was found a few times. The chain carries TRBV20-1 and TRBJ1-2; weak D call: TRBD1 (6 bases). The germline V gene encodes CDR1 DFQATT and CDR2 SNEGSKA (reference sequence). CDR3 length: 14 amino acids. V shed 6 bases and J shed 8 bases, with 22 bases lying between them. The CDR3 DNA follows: TGCAGTGCAGGACGGACAGCGGACACTGGAGGCTACACCTTC. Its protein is CSAGRTADTGGYTF.

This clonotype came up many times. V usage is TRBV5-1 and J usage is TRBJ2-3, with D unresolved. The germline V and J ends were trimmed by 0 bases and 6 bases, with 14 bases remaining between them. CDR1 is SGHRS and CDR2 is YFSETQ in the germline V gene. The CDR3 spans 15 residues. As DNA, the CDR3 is TGCGCCAGCAGCTTGGAACCAGCGCCCCACGATACGCAGTATTTT. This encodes CASSLEPAPHDTQYF.

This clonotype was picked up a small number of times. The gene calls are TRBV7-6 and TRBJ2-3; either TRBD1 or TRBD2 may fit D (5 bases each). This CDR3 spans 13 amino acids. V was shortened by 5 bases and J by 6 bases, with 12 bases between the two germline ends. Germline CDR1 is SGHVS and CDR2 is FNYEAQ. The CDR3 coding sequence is TGTGCCAGCAGCCAGATGGGGACCGATACGCAGTATTTT. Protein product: CASSQMGTDTQYF.

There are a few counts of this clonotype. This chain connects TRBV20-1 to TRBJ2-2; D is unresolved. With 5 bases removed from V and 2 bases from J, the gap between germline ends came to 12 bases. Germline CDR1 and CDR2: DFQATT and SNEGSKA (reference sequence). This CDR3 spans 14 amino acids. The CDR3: CSAFPGPNTGELFF. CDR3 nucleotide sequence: TGCAGTGCTTTCCCCGGGCCCAACACCGGGGAGCTGTTTTTT.

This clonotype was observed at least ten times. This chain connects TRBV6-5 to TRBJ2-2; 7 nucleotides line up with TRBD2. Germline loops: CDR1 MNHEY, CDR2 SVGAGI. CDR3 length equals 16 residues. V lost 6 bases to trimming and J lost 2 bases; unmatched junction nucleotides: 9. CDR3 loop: CASRNPQRGNTGELFF. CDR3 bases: TGTGCCAGCAGAAATCCCCAGCGGGGAAACACCGGGGAGCTGTTTTTT.

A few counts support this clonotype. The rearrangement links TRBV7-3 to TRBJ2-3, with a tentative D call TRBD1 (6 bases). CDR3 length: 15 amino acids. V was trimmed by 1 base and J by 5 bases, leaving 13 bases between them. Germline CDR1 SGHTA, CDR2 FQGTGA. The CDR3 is CASSLRGPGRDTQYF. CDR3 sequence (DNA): TGTGCCAGCAGCTTAAGGGGGCCGGGGCGAGATACGCAGTATTTT.

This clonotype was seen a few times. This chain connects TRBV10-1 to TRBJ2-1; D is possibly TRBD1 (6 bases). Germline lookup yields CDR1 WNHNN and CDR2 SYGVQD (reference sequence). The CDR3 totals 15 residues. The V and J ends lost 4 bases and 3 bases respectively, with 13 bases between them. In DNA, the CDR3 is TGCGCCAGCAGTGTGGCAGGGGAAGGCTACAATGAGCAGTTCTTC. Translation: CASSVAGEGYNEQFF.

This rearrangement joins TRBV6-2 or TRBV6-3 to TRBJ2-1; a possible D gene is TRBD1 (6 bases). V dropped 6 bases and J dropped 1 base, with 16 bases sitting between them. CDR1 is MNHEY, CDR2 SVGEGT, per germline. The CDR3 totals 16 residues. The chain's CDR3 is CASSSTGLGSYNEQFF. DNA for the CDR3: TGTGCCAGCAGCAGTACAGGGTTGGGGTCCTACAATGAGCAGTTCTTC.

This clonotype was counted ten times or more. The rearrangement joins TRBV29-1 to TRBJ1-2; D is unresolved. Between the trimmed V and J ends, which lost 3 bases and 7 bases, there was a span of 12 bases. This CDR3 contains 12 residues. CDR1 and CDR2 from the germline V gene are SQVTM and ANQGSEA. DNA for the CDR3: TGCAGCGTTGACGACGGAATGGGTGGCTACACCTTC. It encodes CSVDDGMGGYTF.